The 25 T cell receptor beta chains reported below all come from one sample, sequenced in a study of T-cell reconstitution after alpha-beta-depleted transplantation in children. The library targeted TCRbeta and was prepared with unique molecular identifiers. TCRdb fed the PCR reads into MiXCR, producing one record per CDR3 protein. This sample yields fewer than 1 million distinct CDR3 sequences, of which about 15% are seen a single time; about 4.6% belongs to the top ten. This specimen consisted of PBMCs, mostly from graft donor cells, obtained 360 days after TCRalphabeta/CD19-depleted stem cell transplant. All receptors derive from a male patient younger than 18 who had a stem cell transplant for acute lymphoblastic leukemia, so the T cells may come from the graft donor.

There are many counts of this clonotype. In DNA, the CDR3 is TGTGCCACCAGTGATTGGCCTTCTGGGGTCAATGAGCAGTTCTTC. Protein: CATSDWPSGVNEQFF. This chain joins TRBV24-1 and TRBJ2-1; no clear D gene. The CDR3 runs 15 residues. Between the trimmed V and J ends, which lost 2 bases and 6 bases, there was a span of 13 bases. Germline V lookup: CDR1 KGHDR, CDR2 SFDVKD.

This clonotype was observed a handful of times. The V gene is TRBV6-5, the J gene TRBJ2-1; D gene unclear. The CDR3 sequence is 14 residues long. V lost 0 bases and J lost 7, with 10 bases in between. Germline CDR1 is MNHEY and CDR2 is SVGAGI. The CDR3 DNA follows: TGTGCCAGCAGTTACTCTGGGTTTCGGAATGAGCAGTTCTTC. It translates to CASSYSGFRNEQFF.

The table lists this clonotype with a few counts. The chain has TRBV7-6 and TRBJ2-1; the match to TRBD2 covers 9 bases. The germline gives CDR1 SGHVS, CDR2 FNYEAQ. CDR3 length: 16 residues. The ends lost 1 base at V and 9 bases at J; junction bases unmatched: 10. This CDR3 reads CASSLDGTSIIGEQFF. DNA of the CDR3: TGTGCCAGCAGCTTAGATGGGACTAGCATAATCGGTGAGCAGTTCTTC.

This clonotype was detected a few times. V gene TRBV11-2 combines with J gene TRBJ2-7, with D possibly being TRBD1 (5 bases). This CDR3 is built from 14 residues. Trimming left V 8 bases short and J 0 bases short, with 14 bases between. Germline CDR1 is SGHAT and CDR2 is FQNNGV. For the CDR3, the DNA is TGTGCCAGCCGGTGGGGCCAAAGCTCCTACGAGCAGTACTTC. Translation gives CASRWGQSSYEQYF.

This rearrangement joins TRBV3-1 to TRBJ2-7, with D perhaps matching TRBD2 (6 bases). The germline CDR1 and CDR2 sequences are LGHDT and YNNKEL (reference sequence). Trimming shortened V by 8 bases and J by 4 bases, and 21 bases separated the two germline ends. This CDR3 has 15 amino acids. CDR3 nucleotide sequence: TGTGCCAGCTGCCCGGGCCGGGACTCTTATTACGAGCAGTACTTC. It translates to CASCPGRDSYYEQYF.

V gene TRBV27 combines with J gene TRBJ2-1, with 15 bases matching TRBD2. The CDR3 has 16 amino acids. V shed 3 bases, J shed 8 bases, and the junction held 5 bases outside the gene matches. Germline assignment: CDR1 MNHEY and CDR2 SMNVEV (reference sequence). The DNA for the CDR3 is TGTGCCAGCAGTTTTGGGACTAGCGGGAGGCTAGATGAGCAGTTCTTC. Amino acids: CASSFGTSGRLDEQFF.

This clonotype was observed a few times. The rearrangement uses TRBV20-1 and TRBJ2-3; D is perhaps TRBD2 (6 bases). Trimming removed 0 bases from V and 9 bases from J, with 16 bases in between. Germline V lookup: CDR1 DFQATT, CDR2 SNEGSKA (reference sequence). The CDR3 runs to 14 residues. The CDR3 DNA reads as TGCAGTGCTAGAGAAGTACGGGAGAGGGAAACGCAGTATTTT. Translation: CSAREVRERETQYF.

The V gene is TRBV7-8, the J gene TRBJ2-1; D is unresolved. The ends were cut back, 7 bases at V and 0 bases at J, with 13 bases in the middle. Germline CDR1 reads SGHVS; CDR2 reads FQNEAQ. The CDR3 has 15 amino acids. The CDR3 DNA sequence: TGTGCCAGCATCAATCCCCTGAGCTCCTACAATGAGCAGTTCTTC. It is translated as CASINPLSSYNEQFF. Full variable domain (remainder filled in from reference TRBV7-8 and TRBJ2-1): GAGVSQSPRYKVAKRGQDVALRCDPISGHVSLFWYQQALGQGPEFLTYFQNEAQLDKSGLPSDRFFAERPEGSVSTLKIQRTQQEDSAVYLCASINPLSSYNEQFFGPGTRLTVL.

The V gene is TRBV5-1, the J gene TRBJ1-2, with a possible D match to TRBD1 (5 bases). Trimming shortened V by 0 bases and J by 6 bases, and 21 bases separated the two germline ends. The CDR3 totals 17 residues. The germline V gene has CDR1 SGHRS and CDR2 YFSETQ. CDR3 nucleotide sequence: TGCGCCAGCAGCTTGGCGCCAGGGCCGTTGATGGTTGATGGCTACACCTTC. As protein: CASSLAPGPLMVDGYTF.

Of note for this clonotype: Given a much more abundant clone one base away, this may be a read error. The CDR3 here is CASSDSTDTQYF. The DNA for the CDR3 is TGTGCCAGCAGCGATAGCACAGATACGCAGTATTTT. The gene calls are TRBV7-9 and TRBJ2-3; D not certain. This CDR3 is 12 amino acids long. Trimming removed 5 bases from V and 0 bases from J, with 3 bases in between. Germline V gene data show CDR1 as SEHNR and CDR2 as FQNEAQ (reference sequence).

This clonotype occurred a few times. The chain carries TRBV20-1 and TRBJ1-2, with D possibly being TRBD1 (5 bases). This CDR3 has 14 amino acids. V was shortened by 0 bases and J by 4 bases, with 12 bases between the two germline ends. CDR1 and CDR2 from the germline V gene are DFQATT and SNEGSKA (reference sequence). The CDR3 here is CSARDAGPPYGYTF. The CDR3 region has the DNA TGCAGTGCTAGAGATGCGGGGCCTCCCTATGGCTACACCTTC.

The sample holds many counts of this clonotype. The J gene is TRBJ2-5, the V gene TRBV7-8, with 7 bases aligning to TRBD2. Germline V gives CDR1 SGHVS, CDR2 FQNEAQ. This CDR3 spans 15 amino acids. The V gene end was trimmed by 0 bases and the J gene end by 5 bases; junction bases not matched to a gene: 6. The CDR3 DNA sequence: TGTGCCAGCAGCTTAGCGGCGGGAGTATTGGAGACCCAGTACTTC. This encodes CASSLAAGVLETQYF.

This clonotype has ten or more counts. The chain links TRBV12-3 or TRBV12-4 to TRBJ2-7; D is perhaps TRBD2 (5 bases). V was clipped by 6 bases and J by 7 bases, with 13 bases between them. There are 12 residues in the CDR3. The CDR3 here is CASRAQPGEQYF. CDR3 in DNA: TGTGCCAGCAGAGCGCAGCCGGGGGAGCAGTACTTC.

CDR3: CASSPARLAGLYEQYF. CDR3 nucleotides: TGTGCCAGCAGCCCGGCCCGACTAGCGGGACTGTACGAGCAGTACTTC. The chain is built from TRBV7-6 and TRBJ2-7; 11 nucleotides line up with TRBD2. The CDR3 runs 16 residues. V trimming: 5 bases; J trimming: 4 bases; junction bases outside the gene matches: 10. The germline CDR1 and CDR2 sequences are SGHVS and FNYEAQ.

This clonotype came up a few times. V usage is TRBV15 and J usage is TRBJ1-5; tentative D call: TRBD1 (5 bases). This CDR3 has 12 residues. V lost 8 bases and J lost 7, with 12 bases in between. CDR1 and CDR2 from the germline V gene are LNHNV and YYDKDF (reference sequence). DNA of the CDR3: TGTGCCACCTCCTGGAGGGGACAGCCCCAGCATTTT. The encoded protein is CATSWRGQPQHF.

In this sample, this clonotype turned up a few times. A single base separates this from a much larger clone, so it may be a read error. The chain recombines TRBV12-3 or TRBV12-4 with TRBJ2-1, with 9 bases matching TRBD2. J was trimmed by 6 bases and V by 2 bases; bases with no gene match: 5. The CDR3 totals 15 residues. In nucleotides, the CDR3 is TGTGCCAGCAGTTTAAGGCTAGCGGGAATCAATGAGCAGTTCTTC. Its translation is CASSLRLAGINEQFF.

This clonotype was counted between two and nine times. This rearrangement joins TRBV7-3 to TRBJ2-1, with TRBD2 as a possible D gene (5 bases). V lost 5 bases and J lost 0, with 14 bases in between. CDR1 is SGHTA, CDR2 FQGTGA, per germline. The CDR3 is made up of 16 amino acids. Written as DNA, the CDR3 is TGTGCCAGCAGCCCAGAGGGTTGGAGCTCCTACAATGAGCAGTTCTTC. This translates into CASSPEGWSSYNEQFF.

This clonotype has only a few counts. Here the CDR3 reads CAISVGWQFYEQYF. The CDR3, as DNA: TGTGCCATCAGTGTAGGGTGGCAGTTCTACGAGCAGTACTTC. This chain uses TRBV10-3 with TRBJ2-7; D gene uncertain. From germline, CDR1 is ENHRY and CDR2 SYGVKD. V shed 4 bases and J shed 3 bases, with 13 bases lying between them. This CDR3 is 14 amino acids long.

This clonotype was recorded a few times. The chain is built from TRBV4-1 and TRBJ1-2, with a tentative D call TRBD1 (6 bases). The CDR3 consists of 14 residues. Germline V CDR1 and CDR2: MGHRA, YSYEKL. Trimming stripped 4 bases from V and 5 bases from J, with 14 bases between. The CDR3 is CASSPLGAVYGYTF. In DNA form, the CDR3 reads TGCGCCAGCAGCCCGCTGGGGGCGGTGTATGGCTACACCTTC.

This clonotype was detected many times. CDR3 DNA sequence: TGTGCCAGCAGCCCCCTTACCACCTACGAGCAGTACTTC. It codes for CASSPLTTYEQYF. This chain joins TRBV3-1 and TRBJ2-7; D is uncertain. V was trimmed by 4 bases and J by 2 bases, leaving 9 bases between them. Germline V gene data show CDR1 as LGHDT and CDR2 as YNNKEL (reference sequence). There are 13 residues in the CDR3.

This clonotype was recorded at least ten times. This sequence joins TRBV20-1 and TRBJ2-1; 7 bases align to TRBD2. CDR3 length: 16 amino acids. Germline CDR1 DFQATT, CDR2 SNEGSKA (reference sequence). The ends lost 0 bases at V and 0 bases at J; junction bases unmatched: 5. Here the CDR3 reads CSARDPRGSSYNEQFF. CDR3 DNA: TGCAGTGCTAGAGATCCGCGGGGGAGCTCCTACAATGAGCAGTTCTTC.

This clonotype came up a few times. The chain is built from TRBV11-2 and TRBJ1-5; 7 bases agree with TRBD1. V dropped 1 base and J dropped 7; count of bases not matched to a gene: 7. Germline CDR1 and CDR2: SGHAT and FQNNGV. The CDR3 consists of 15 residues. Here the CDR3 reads CASSLGSRGGQPQHF. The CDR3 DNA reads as TGTGCCAGCAGCTTAGGGTCCAGGGGGGGCCAGCCCCAGCATTTT.

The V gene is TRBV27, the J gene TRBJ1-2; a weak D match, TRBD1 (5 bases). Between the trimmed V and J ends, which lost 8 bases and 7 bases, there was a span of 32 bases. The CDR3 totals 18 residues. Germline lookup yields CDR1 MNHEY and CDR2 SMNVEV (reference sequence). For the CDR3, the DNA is TGTGCCAGCCGCCGCGGGCTTGAGGGGATGACGGCCTGGGGTGGCTACACCTTC. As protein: CASRRGLEGMTAWGGYTF.

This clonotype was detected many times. The CDR3 sequence is CASSEYAAGASTDTQYF. The CDR3 bases are TGTGCCAGCAGTGAATACGCCGCGGGAGCCAGCACAGATACGCAGTATTTT. The chain uses TRBV6-1 and TRBJ2-3; 7 bases are shared with TRBD2. Germline loops: CDR1 MNHNS, CDR2 SASEGT. There are 17 residues in the CDR3. J was trimmed by 0 bases and V by 2 bases; bases with no gene match: 8.

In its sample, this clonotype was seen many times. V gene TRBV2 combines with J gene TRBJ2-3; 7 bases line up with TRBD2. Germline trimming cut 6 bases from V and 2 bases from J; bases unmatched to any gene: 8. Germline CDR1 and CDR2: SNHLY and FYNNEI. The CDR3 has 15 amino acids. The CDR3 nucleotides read TGTGCCAGCAGCAACAAGCGGGGTAACACAGATACGCAGTATTTT. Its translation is CASSNKRGNTDTQYF.